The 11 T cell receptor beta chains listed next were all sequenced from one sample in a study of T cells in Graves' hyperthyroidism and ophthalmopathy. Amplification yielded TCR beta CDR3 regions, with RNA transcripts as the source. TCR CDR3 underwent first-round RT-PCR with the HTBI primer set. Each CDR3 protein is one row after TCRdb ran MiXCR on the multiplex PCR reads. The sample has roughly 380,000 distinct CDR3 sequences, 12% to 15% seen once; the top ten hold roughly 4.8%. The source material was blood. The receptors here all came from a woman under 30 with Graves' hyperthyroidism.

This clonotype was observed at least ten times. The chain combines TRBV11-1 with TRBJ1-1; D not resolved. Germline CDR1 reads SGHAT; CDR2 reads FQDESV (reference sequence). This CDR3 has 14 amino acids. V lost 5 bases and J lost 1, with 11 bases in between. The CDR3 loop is CASSPAPGNTEAFF. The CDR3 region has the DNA TGTGCCAGCAGCCCAGCGCCAGGGAACACTGAAGCTTTCTTT.

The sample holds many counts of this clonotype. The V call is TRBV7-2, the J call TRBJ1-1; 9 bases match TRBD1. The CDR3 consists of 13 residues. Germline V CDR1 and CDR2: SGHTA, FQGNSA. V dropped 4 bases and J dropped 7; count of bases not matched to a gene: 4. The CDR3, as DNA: TGTGCCAGCAGCTATCCGGGACAGGGTGAAGCTTTCTTT. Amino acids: CASSYPGQGEAFF.

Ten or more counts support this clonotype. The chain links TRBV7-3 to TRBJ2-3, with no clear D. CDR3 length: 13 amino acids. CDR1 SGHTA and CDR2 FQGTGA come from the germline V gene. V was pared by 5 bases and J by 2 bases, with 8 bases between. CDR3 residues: CASSPVATDTQYF. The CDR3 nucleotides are TGTGCCAGCAGCCCAGTTGCCACAGATACGCAGTATTTT.

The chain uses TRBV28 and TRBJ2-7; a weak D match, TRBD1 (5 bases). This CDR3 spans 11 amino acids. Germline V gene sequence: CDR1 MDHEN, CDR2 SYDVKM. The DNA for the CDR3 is TGTGGCAGTGGACATTTCCACGAGCAGTACTTC. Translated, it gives CGSGHFHEQYF.

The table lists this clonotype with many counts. CDR3 DNA sequence: TGTGCCAGCAGTTACACCGGGACTAGCGGGAGTGACGAGCAGTACTTC. This translates into CASSYTGTSGSDEQYF. The V call is TRBV6-6, the J call TRBJ2-7; 14 nucleotides align to TRBD2. The CDR3 sequence is 16 residues long. Per germline, CDR1 MNHNY and CDR2 SVGAGI (reference sequence). V trimming: 2 bases; J trimming: 5 bases; junction bases outside the gene matches: 5.

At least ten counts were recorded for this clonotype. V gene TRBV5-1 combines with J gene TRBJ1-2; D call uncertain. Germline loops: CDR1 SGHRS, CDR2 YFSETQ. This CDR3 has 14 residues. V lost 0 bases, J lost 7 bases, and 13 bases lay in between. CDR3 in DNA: TGCGCCAGCAGCTTGGCCCCAAGCGACCGTGGCTACACCTTC. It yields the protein CASSLAPSDRGYTF.

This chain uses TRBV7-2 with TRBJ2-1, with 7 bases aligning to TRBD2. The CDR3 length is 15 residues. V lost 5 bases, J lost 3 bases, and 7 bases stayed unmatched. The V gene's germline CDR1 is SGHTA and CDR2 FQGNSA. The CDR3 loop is CASSRDGRSYNEQFF. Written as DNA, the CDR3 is TGTGCCAGCAGCCGGGACGGGAGGAGCTACAATGAGCAGTTCTTC.

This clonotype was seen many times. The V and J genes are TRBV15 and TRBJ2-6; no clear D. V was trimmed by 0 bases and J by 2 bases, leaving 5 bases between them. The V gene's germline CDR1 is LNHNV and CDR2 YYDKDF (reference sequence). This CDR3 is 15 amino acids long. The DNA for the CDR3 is TGTGCCACCAGCAGAGATGAAGCTGGGGCCAACGTCCTGACTTTC. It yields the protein CATSRDEAGANVLTF.

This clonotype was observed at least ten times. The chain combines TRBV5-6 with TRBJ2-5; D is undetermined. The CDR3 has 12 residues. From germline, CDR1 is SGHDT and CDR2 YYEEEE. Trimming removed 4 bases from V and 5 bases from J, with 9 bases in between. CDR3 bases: TGTGCCAGCAGCCGGCAAGTGGAGACCCAGTACTTC. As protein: CASSRQVETQYF.

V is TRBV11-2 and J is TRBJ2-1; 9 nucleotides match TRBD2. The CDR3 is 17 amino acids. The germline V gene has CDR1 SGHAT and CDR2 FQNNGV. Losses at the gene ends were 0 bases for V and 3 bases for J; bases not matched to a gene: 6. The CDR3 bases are TGTGCCAGCAGCTTAGAGTGGTTAGCGGGAGTCTACAATGAGCAGTTCTTC. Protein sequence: CASSLEWLAGVYNEQFF.

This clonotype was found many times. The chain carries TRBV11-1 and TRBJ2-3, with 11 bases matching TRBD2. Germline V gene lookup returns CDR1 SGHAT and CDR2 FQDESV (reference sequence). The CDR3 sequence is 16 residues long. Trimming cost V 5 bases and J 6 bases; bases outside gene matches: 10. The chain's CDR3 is CASSTGLAEMHDTQYF. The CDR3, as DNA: TGTGCCAGCAGCACGGGACTAGCGGAGATGCACGATACGCAGTATTTT.